This T cell receptor (beta chain) is drawn from a study of regulatory T cells in long-lasting Graves disease. Findings and limits, study-wide: Persistent disease preferred TRBV28, TRBJ1-2 and TRBJ2-5; new disease, TRBV20-1 and TRBJ2-1.

Time point described: newly diagnosed GD, antithyroid drugs for less than 3 months. Researchers made the TCR library from RNA that was extracted from PBMCs. With iRepertoire HTBI primers and Arm-PCR of CDR3 regions, TCR beta libraries were built. TCRdb reprocessed the multiplex PCR reads with MiXCR, giving one entry per CDR3 protein. The sample contains 350,000 to 550,000 distinct CDR3 sequences, approximately 15% of which appear only once. For this clonotype: Its specificity is not known.

Trimming stripped 9 bases from V and 13 bases from J, with 16 bases between. CDR1 is ENHRY and CDR2 is SYGVKD in the germline V gene. The CDR3 has 11 residues. The same data also contributed to another study, on T cells in Graves' hyperthyroidism and ophthalmopathy.

This chain joins TRBV10-3 and TRBJ2-4, with a tentative D call TRBD1 (5 bases). The clonotype comes from a woman aged 50 to 65 with Graves disease. The sample was peripheral blood mononuclear cells (PBMCs), taken at new diagnosis, from a patient treated with antithyroid drugs. The CDR3 spells CAISQGNEQYF. The CDR3 region has the DNA TGTGCCATTTCCCAGGGAAATGAGCAGTACTTC.